This T cell receptor (beta chain) was sequenced for a study of OX40 agonist ivuxolimab in advanced cancers. The wider study: Dose-escalation subjects each had hepatocellular carcinoma, melanoma, renal cell or head and neck cancer.

Remarks on this clone: What it recognizes is unknown.

Assay used: immunoSEQ multiplex PCR; TCRdb lists only in-frame clones, some missing. This table holds about 24,000 clones, about 85% found once. The cohort excluded patients with autoimmune disease history or systemic immunosuppression. Germline assignment: CDR1 SGHNT and CDR2 YYREEE (reference sequence). The length of the CDR3 is 14 residues. The V and J ends lost 3 bases and 0 bases, in that order; junction bases with no gene match: 1. Notes on the study in general: Also present in some nonresponders was a low level of normalized T-cell clonal expansion.

The genes are TRBV5-4 and TRBJ2-3; 7 positions match TRBD1. The sequence was obtained from an adult with an advanced solid tumor such as melanoma, head and neck, liver or kidney cancer. The input for sequencing was CD4+ or CD8+ T cells sorted from blood, taken in a trial of the OX40 agonist ivuxolimab. The DNA for the CDR3 is TGTGCCAGCAGCTCGGGACAGAGCACAGATACGCAGTATTTT. This translates into CASSSGQSTDTQYF. Filled out from reference TRBV5-4 and TRBJ2-3, the complete variable domain reads ETGVTQSPTHLIKTRGQQVTLRCSSQSGHNTVSWYQQALGQGPQFIFQYYREEENGRGNFPPRFSGLQFPNYSSELNVNALELDDSALYLCASSSGQSTDTQYFGPGTRLTVL.